This T cell receptor beta chain was observed in a study of blood T cell repertoires in COVID-19. This CDR3 spans 18 amino acids. Germline V lookup: CDR1 LGHNA, CDR2 YNFKEQ. V gave up 0 bases and J gave up 6 bases; unmatched junction bases: 14. The repertoire was sequenced with immunoSEQ multiplex PCR; TCRdb's copy has only in-frame clones and lacks some. This sample has around 230,000 clones, with about nine tenths found just once. This TCR came from a woman aged 40 to 50 with acute COVID-19. This chain links TRBV4-2 with TRBJ1-1, with 9 bases fitting TRBD1. Sample: PBMCs or T cells enriched from blood (not recorded which). DNA for the CDR3: TGTGCCAGCAGCCAAGATCCCCGGACAGGGGCCATGCTTCCTGAAGCTTTCTTT. Protein: CASSQDPRTGAMLPEAFF.